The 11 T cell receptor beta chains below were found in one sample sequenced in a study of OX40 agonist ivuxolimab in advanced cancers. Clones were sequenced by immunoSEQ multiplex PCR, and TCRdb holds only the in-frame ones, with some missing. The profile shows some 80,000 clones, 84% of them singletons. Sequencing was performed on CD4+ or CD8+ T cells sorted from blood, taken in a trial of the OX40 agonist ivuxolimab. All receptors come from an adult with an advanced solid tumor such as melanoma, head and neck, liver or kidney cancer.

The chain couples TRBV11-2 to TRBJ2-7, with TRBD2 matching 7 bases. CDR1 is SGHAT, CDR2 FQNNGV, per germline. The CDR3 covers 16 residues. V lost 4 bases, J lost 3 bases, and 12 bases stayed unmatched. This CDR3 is CASSYRRELAVYEQYV. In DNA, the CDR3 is TGTGCCAGCAGCTACCGACGAGAGCTAGCGGTCTACGAGCAGTACGTC.

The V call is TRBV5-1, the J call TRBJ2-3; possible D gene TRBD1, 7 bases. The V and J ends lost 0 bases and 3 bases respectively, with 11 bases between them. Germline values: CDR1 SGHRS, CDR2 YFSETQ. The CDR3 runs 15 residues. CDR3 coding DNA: TGCGCCAGCAGCTTGGGGAGGGGGCGGACAGATACGCAGTATTTT. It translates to CASSLGRGRTDTQYF.

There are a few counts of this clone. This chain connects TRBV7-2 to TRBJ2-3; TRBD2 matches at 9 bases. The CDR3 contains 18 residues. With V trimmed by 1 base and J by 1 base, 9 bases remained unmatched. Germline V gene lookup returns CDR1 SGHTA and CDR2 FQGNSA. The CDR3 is CASSLVSVRGGRTDTQYF. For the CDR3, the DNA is TGTGCCAGCAGCTTAGTGTCCGTGCGGGGGGGCCGCACAGATACGCAGTATTTT.

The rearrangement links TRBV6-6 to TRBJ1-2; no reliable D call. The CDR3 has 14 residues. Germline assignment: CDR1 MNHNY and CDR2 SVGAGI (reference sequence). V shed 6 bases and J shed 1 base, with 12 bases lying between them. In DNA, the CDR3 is TGTGCCAGCAGCCCTCTACGGGGTAACTATGGCTACACCTTC. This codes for CASSPLRGNYGYTF.

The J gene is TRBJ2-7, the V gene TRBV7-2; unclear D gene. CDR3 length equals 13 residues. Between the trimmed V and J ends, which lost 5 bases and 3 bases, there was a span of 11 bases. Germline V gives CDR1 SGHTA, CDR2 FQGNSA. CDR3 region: CASSIGVRYEQYF. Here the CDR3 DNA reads TGTGCCAGCAGCATAGGAGTCCGCTACGAGCAGTACTTC.

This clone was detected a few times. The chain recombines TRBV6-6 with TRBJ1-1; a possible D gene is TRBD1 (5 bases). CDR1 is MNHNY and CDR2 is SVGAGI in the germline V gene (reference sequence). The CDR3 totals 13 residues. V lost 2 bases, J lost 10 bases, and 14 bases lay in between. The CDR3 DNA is TGTGCCAGCAGTTACGAGGGGACCCTTGGAGCTTTCTTT. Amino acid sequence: CASSYEGTLGAFF.

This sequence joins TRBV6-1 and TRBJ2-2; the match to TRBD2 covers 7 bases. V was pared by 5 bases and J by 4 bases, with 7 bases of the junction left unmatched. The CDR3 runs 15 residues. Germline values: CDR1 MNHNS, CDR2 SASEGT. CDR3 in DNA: TGTGCCAGCAGTCCAACGGTAGCGGGCACCGGGGAGCTGTTTTTT. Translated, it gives CASSPTVAGTGELFF.

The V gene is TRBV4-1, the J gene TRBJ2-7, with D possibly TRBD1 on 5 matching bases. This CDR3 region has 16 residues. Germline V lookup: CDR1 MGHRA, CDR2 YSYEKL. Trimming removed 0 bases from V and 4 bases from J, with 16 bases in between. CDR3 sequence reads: CASSQDRGSPPYEQYF. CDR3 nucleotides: TGCGCCAGCAGCCAAGATAGGGGCTCACCCCCGTACGAGCAGTACTTC.

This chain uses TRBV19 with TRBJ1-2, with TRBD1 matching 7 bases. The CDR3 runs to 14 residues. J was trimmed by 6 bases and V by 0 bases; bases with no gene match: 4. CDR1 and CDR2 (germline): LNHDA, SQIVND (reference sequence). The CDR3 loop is CASSIEGRGDGYTF. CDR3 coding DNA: TGTGCCAGTAGTATAGAAGGCAGGGGGGATGGCTACACCTTC.

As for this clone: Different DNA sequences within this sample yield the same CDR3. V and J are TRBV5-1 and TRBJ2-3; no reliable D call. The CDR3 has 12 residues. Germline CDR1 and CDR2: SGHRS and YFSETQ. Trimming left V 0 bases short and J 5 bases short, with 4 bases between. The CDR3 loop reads CASSLVGDTQYF. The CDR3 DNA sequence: TGCGCCAGCAGCTTGGTAGGAGATACGCAGTATTTT.

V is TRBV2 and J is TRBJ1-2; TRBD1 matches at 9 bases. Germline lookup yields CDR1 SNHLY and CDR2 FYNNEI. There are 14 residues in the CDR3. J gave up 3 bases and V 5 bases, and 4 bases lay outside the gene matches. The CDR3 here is CASSKQGADYGYTF. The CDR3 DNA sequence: TGTGCCAGCAGTAAACAGGGGGCGGACTATGGCTACACCTTC.